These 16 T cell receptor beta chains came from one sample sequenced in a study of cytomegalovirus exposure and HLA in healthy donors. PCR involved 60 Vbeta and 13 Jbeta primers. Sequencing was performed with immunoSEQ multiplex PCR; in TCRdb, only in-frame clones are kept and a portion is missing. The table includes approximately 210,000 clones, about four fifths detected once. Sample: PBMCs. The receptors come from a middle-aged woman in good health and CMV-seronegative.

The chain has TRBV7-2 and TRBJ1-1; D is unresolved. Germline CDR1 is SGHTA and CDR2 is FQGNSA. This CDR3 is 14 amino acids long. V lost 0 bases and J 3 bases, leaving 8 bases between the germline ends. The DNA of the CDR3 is TGTGCCAGCAGCTTAGCGGGCGTATACACTGAAGCTTTCTTT. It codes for CASSLAGVYTEAFF.

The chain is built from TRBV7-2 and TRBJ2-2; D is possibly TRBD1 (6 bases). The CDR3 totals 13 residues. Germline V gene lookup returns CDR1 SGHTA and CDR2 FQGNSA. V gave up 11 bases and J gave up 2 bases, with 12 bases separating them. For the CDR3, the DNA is TGTGCCTCCTTAGGGGGAAACACCGGGGAGCTGTTTTTT. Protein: CASLGGNTGELFF.

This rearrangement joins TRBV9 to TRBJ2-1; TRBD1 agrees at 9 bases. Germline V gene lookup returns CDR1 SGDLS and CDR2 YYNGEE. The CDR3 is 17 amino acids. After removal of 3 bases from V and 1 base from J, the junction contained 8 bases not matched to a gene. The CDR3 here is CASSASPGTGSYNEQFF. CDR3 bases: TGTGCCAGCAGCGCATCGCCCGGGACAGGGTCCTACAATGAGCAGTTCTTC. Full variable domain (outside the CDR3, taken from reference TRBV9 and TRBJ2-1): DSGVTQTPKHLITATGQRVTLRCSPRSGDLSVYWYQQSLDQGLQFLIQYYNGEERAKGNILERFSAQQFPDLHSELNLSSLELGDSALYFCASSASPGTGSYNEQFFGPGTRLTVL.

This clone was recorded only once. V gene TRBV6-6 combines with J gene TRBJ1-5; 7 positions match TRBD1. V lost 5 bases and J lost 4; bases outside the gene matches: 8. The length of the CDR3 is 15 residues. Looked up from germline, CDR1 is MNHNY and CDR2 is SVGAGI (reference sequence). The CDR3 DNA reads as TGTGCCAGCAGTCAGGACAGGACCCTAAATCAGCCCCAGCATTTT. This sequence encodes CASSQDRTLNQPQHF.

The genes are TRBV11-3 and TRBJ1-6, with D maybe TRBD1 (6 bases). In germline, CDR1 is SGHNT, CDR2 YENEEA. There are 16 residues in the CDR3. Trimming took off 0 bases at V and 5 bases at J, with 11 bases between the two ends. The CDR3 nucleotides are TGTGCCAGCAGCTTAGAAGGGGGACACCATAATTCACCCCTCCACTTT. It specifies CASSLEGGHHNSPLHF.

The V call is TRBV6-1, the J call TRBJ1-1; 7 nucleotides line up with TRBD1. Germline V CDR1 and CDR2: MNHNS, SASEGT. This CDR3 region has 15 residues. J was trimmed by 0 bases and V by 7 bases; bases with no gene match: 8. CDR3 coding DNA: TGTGCCAGCACTGACGAGGGGGCTATGAACACTGAAGCTTTCTTT. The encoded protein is CASTDEGAMNTEAFF.

This chain's CDR3 is CASSFGTKLFF. The CDR3 region has the DNA TGTGCCAGCAGTTTCGGGACTAAACTGTTTTTT. The chain is built from TRBV27 and TRBJ1-4; perhaps TRBD1 as D (5 bases). The germline V gene encodes CDR1 MNHEY and CDR2 SMNVEV (reference sequence). V lost 3 bases and J 11 bases, leaving 7 bases between the germline ends. This CDR3 is built from 11 residues.

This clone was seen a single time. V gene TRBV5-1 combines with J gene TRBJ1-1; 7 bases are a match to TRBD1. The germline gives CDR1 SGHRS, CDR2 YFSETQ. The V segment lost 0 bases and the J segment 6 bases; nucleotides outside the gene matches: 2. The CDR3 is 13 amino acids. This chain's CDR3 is CASSLGQGPEAFF. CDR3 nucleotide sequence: TGCGCCAGCAGCTTGGGACAGGGACCTGAAGCTTTCTTT.

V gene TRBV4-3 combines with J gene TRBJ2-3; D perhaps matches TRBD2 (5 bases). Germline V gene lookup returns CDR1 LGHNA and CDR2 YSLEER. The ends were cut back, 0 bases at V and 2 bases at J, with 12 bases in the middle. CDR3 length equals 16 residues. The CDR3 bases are TGCGCCAGCAGCCAAGAAACGGCGGGCGTCACAGATACGCAGTATTTT. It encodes CASSQETAGVTDTQYF.

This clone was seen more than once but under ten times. This CDR3 reads CASSGPGQGNTGELFF. In DNA form, the CDR3 reads TGTGCCAGCAGCGGACCGGGACAGGGGAACACCGGGGAGCTGTTTTTT. The V and J genes are TRBV9 and TRBJ2-2; 9 nucleotides line up with TRBD1. Germline-derived CDR1 and CDR2 are SGDLS and YYNGEE. The ends lost 3 bases at V and 1 base at J; junction bases unmatched: 4. This CDR3 contains 16 residues.

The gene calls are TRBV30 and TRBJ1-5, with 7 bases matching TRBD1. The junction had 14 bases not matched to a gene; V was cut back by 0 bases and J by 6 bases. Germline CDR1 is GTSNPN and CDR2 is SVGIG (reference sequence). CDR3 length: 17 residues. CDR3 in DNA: TGTGCCTGGAGTGTACCGGTTTGGAGGGGGCTGGGTCAGCCCCAGCATTTT. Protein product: CAWSVPVWRGLGQPQHF.

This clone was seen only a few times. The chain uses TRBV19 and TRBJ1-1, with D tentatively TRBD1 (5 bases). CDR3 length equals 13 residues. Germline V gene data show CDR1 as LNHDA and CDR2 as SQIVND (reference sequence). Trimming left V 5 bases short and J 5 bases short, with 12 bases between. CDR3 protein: CASSPFGGTEAFF. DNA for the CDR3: TGTGCCAGTAGTCCTTTTGGGGGGACTGAAGCTTTCTTT.

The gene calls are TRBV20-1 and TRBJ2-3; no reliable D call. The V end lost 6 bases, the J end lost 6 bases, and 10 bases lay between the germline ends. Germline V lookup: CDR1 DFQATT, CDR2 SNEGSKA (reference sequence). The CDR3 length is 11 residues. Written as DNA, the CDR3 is TGCAGTGCAAACATAGCCGATACGCAGTATTTT. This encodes CSANIADTQYF.

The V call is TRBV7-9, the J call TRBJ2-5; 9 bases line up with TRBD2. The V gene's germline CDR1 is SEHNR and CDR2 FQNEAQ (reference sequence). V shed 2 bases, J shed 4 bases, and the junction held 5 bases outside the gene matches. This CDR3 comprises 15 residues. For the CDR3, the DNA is TGTGCCAGCAGCTTATTCCTAGCGGGAAGAGAGACCCAGTACTTC. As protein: CASSLFLAGRETQYF. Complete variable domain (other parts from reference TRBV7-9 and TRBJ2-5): DTGVSQNPRHKITKRGQNVTFRCDPISEHNRLYWYRQTLGQGPEFLTYFQNEAQLEKSRLLSDRFSAERPKGSFSTLEIQRTEQGDSAMYLCASSLFLAGRETQYFGPGTRLLVL.

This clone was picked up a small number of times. The CDR3 nucleotides are TGTGCCAGTAGTCCCGACACCTCCGCTGAAGCTTTCTTT. Translation gives CASSPDTSAEAFF. The V gene is TRBV19, the J gene TRBJ1-1; unclear D gene. Germline V gene data show CDR1 as LNHDA and CDR2 as SQIVND (reference sequence). This CDR3 region has 13 residues. Trimming left V 5 bases short and J 6 bases short, with 13 bases between.

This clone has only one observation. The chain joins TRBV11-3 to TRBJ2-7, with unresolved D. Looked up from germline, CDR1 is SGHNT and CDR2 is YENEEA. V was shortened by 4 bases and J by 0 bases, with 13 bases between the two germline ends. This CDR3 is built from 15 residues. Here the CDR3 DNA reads TGTGCCAGCAGCTCCAACCCTTACTCCTCCTACGAGCAGTACTTC. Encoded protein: CASSSNPYSSYEQYF.